The 32 T cell receptor beta chains below all came from one sample that was sequenced in a study of human T cells and chemical hapten exposure. The time point denotes: patch test 1, 2 weeks after DPC sensitization. The treatment was: therapeutic diphenylcyclopropenone sensitization with weekly scalp DPC. MiXCR was run by TCRdb on the RACE reads, yielding one entry per CDR3 protein. The sample carries about 120,000 distinct CDR3 sequences, 12% recorded once. Sequenced here: whole blood, sampled in connection with sensitization to the hapten diphenylcyclopropenone (DPC). The receptors here all came from a woman aged 50 to 65 with alopecia areata. Some clones in this sample may be carry-over from other donors' samples.

This clonotype occurred many times. The rearrangement links TRBV5-6 to TRBJ1-1; D gene uncertain. There are 11 residues in the CDR3. V lost 2 bases, J lost 6 bases, and 5 bases lay in between. The germline V gene encodes CDR1 SGHDT and CDR2 YYEEEE. The CDR3 coding sequence is TGTGCCAGCAGCTTAAACGCTGAAGCTTTCTTT. It specifies CASSLNAEAFF.

This rearrangement joins TRBV6-2 or TRBV6-3 to TRBJ2-4; D is ambiguous. This CDR3 spans 15 amino acids. Germline assignment: CDR1 MNHEY and CDR2 SVGEGT. Trimming pared 2 bases from V and 1 base from J, leaving 9 bases between. For the CDR3, the DNA is TGTGCCAGCAGTTACGCCTGGACCGCCAAAAACATTCAGTACTTC. It specifies CASSYAWTAKNIQYF.

The table lists this clonotype with many counts. The V and J genes are TRBV13 and TRBJ2-5; 8 bases fit TRBD2. The CDR3 has 17 residues. The germline V gene has CDR1 PRHDT and CDR2 FYEKMQ (reference sequence). J gave up 0 bases and V 5 bases, and 11 bases lay outside the gene matches. The CDR3 here is CASSPPGGGKYQETQYF. The CDR3 region has the DNA TGTGCCAGCAGCCCCCCCGGGGGGGGAAAGTACCAAGAGACCCAGTACTTC. The full variable domain, completed using reference TRBV13 and TRBJ2-5, is AAGVIQSPRHLIKEKRETATLKCYPIPRHDTVYWYQQGPGQDPQFLISFYEKMQSDKGSIPDRFSAQQFSDYHSELNMSSLELGDSALYFCASSPPGGGKYQETQYFGPGTRLLVL.

The sample holds many counts of this clonotype. The V gene is TRBV10-2, the J gene TRBJ1-3, with D hard to call. This CDR3 contains 13 residues. The V end was cut by 7 bases, the J end by 0 bases, with 7 bases between. Germline CDR1 and CDR2: WSHSY and SAAADI. As DNA, the CDR3 is TGCGCCAGCAAGATATTCTCTGGAAACACCATATATTTT. Residues: CASKIFSGNTIYF.

The sample holds many counts of this clonotype. This chain uses TRBV20-1 with TRBJ2-4; no reliable D call. Trimming cost V 3 bases and J 2 bases, with 14 bases left between them. Germline loops: CDR1 DFQATT, CDR2 SNEGSKA (reference sequence). CDR3 length equals 15 residues. In nucleotides, the CDR3 is TGCAGTGCTAGCCCCGCGGTGAGGTCCAAAAACATTCAGTACTTC. The encoded protein is CSASPAVRSKNIQYF.

This clonotype was found many times. The rearrangement joins TRBV12-3 or TRBV12-4 to TRBJ1-6; no clear D. The CDR3 spans 12 residues. Trimming shortened V by 6 bases and J by 10 bases, and 10 bases separated the two germline ends. The CDR3 spells CASSLSGSPLHF. The CDR3 DNA reads as TGTGCCAGCAGCCTCAGTGGCTCACCCCTCCACTTT.

This clonotype was detected ten times or more. This chain joins TRBV7-9 and TRBJ1-6; a possible D gene is TRBD1 (6 bases). There are 16 residues in the CDR3. Germline-derived CDR1 and CDR2 are SEHNR and FQNEAQ (reference sequence). Trimming cost V 1 base and J 6 bases, with 13 bases left between them. As DNA, the CDR3 is TGTGCCAGCAGCTTAGGCGACAGGATGTTTAATTCACCCCTCCACTTT. Translated: CASSLGDRMFNSPLHF.

This clonotype was counted only a few times. The gene calls are TRBV12-3 or TRBV12-4 and TRBJ1-1; 8 nucleotides match TRBD1. The CDR3 has 17 amino acids. Trimming cost V 5 bases and J 0 bases; bases outside gene matches: 11. For the CDR3, the DNA is TGTGCCAGCAGTCCGTTGACAGGGGTGATGATGAACACTGAAGCTTTCTTT. Its translation is CASSPLTGVMMNTEAFF.

The table lists this clonotype with many counts. The V and J genes are TRBV29-1 and TRBJ2-7; D call uncertain. The V gene lost 6 bases and the J gene lost 6 bases, with 12 bases spanning the gap. Looked up from germline, CDR1 is SQVTM and CDR2 is ANQGSEA. CDR3 size: 11 residues. This CDR3 is CSVVTTGEQYF. CDR3 DNA: TGCAGCGTGGTCACCACGGGCGAGCAGTACTTC.

The chain employs TRBV9 and TRBJ2-1; TRBD2 matches 13 bases. Germline CDR1 reads SGDLS; CDR2 reads YYNGEE. This CDR3 contains 16 residues. V trimming: 4 bases; J trimming: 4 bases; junction bases outside the gene matches: 5. The CDR3 DNA is TGTGCCAGCAGCCCCCGGACTAGCGGGGGATACAATGAGCAGTTCTTC. As protein: CASSPRTSGGYNEQFF.

This clonotype was counted only a few times. This chain uses TRBV20-1 with TRBJ1-6; the match to TRBD1 covers 7 bases. Trimming removed 5 bases from V and 7 bases from J; junction bases left unmatched: 8. Germline V CDR1 and CDR2: DFQATT, SNEGSKA (reference sequence). CDR3 length: 14 residues. In DNA form, the CDR3 reads TGCAGTGCTCCGACGACAGGGACCAATTCACCCCTCCACTTT. This translates into CSAPTTGTNSPLHF.

The table lists this clonotype with many counts. V gene TRBV14 combines with J gene TRBJ2-7; D may be TRBD1 (6 bases). This CDR3 region has 14 residues. Germline V gene lookup returns CDR1 SGHDN and CDR2 FVKESK. Trimming removed 4 bases at V and 3 bases at J, with 13 bases between. The CDR3 spells CASSRTGSSYEQYF. The CDR3 DNA reads TGTGCCAGCAGCCGTACAGGGTCTAGCTACGAGCAGTACTTC.

This clonotype was seen a few times. V usage is TRBV28 and J usage is TRBJ1-2, with TRBD1 matching over 7 bases. Trimming at V came to 4 bases and at J to 8 bases, leaving 7 bases not matched to a gene. In germline, CDR1 is MDHEN, CDR2 SYDVKM. This CDR3 has 13 amino acids. Here the CDR3 reads CASSSGTAGGYTF. The CDR3 DNA reads as TGTGCCAGCAGTTCCGGGACAGCAGGAGGCTACACCTTC.

This clonotype was detected a few times. The rearrangement links TRBV7-2 to TRBJ1-4; tentative D call: TRBD1 (6 bases). The CDR3 spans 16 residues. The V end lost 2 bases, the J end lost 3 bases, and 13 bases lay between the germline ends. The germline V gene encodes CDR1 SGHTA and CDR2 FQGNSA. CDR3 sequence reads: CASSLSGGRANEKLFF. Here the CDR3 DNA reads TGTGCCAGCAGCTTATCTGGGGGCAGGGCTAATGAAAAACTGTTTTTT.

This clonotype came up many times. The chain joins TRBV11-2 to TRBJ1-6, with D unresolved. Germline CDR1 is SGHAT and CDR2 is FQNNGV. With 7 bases removed from V and 7 bases from J, the gap between germline ends came to 14 bases. CDR3 length: 14 residues. CDR3 amino acids: CASIQSSVNSPLHF. The CDR3 DNA reads as TGTGCCAGCATCCAGAGCAGTGTCAATTCACCCCTCCACTTT.

The table lists this clonotype with many counts. This rearrangement joins TRBV7-9 to TRBJ1-5; D is ambiguous. Per germline, CDR1 SEHNR and CDR2 FQNEAQ (reference sequence). V lost 1 base and J lost 1, with 8 bases in between. CDR3 length: 15 residues. In nucleotides, the CDR3 is TGTGCCAGCAGCTTAGGGGGTTTAAGCAATCAGCCCCAGCATTTT. Translated: CASSLGGLSNQPQHF.

This clonotype was seen ten or more times. The chain is built from TRBV7-8 and TRBJ2-1, with D unclear. Germline CDR1 and CDR2: SGHVS and FQNEAQ. V was trimmed by 1 base and J by 6 bases, leaving 7 bases between them. The CDR3 runs to 13 residues. The CDR3 nucleotides are TGTGCCAGCAGCTTAGATTCGATCAATGAGCAGTTCTTC. It translates to CASSLDSINEQFF.

This clonotype was observed a handful of times. This chain uses TRBV20-1 with TRBJ2-5, with a weak D call TRBD1 (5 bases). The CDR3 is made up of 13 amino acids. The germline gives CDR1 DFQATT, CDR2 SNEGSKA (reference sequence). The V and J ends lost 6 bases and 5 bases respectively, with 16 bases between them. Here the CDR3 DNA reads TGCAGTGCCACCCAGGGTCATATGGAGACCCAGTACTTC. Protein: CSATQGHMETQYF.

V gene TRBV20-1 combines with J gene TRBJ2-7, with D unclear. Looked up from germline, CDR1 is DFQATT and CDR2 is SNEGSKA (reference sequence). The CDR3 length is 13 residues. Between the trimmed V and J ends, which lost 1 base and 1 base, there was a span of 8 bases. The CDR3 DNA reads as TGCAGTGCTAGAGTATCGACTTCCTACGAGCAGTACTTC. Amino acid sequence: CSARVSTSYEQYF.

This clonotype was counted only a few times. The chain is built from TRBV12-3 or TRBV12-4 and TRBJ1-1; 12 nucleotides align to TRBD1. This CDR3 is 15 amino acids long. V gave up 4 bases and J gave up 4 bases; unmatched junction bases: 4. CDR3 residues: CASSSGQGAGTEAFF. CDR3 DNA sequence: TGTGCCAGCAGTTCGGGACAGGGGGCTGGCACTGAAGCTTTCTTT.

This chain connects TRBV5-1 to TRBJ2-1, with D perhaps TRBD2 (5 bases). The V and J ends lost 4 bases and 5 bases respectively, with 10 bases between them. In germline, CDR1 is SGHRS, CDR2 YFSETQ. The CDR3 sequence is 13 residues long. The CDR3 loop reads CASSNGNDNEQFF. The CDR3 nucleotides read TGCGCCAGCAGCAACGGGAACGACAATGAGCAGTTCTTC.

The sample holds a few counts of this clonotype. The V and J genes are TRBV2 and TRBJ1-1; D uncertain. Germline V CDR1 and CDR2: SNHLY, FYNNEI. The V gene lost 7 bases and the J gene lost 4 bases, with 10 bases spanning the gap. The CDR3 spans 12 residues. The CDR3 nucleotides read TGTGCCAGCACGGGCCCGGGCACTGAAGCTTTCTTT. As protein: CASTGPGTEAFF.

This clonotype was seen repeatedly, ten times or more. The chain couples TRBV7-8 to TRBJ1-5, with 7 bases that match TRBD1. Germline CDR1 is SGHVS and CDR2 is FQNEAQ. The CDR3 spans 17 residues. Trimming cost V 1 base and J 8 bases; bases outside gene matches: 14. The CDR3 DNA reads as TGTGCCAGCAGCTTAGAGGGGGCGGGATCGACGTTGGAGCCCCAGCATTTT. Amino acids: CASSLEGAGSTLEPQHF.

This clonotype showed up many times. The rearrangement links TRBV20-1 to TRBJ2-3; D gene ambiguous. Trimming took 4 bases from V and 2 from J, leaving 4 bases between them. Germline-derived CDR1 and CDR2 are DFQATT and SNEGSKA (reference sequence). The length of the CDR3 is 11 residues. As DNA, the CDR3 is TGCAGTGCTAAGGACACAGATACGCAGTATTTT. The encoded protein is CSAKDTDTQYF.

This clonotype appeared a few times. This chain joins TRBV7-2 and TRBJ1-2; TRBD1 matches at 8 bases. V gave up 3 bases and J gave up 7 bases; unmatched junction bases: 4. The CDR3 consists of 13 residues. Germline assignment: CDR1 SGHTA and CDR2 FQGNSA. The CDR3 reads CASSFQGTGGYTF. In DNA form, the CDR3 reads TGTGCCAGCAGCTTCCAGGGGACAGGTGGCTACACCTTC.

This chain uses TRBV28 with TRBJ2-2; D uncertain. The length of the CDR3 is 12 residues. Per germline, CDR1 MDHEN and CDR2 SYDVKM. V was pared by 7 bases and J by 4 bases, with 7 bases between. The CDR3 loop is CASKELTGELFF. In DNA, the CDR3 is TGTGCCAGCAAGGAGCTCACCGGGGAGCTGTTTTTT.

The sample holds many counts of this clonotype. This chain links TRBV28 with TRBJ1-6; a possible D gene is TRBD1 (6 bases). The CDR3 is 13 residues long. The V gene's germline CDR1 is MDHEN and CDR2 SYDVKM. The V gene lost 8 bases and the J gene lost 10 bases, with 15 bases spanning the gap. The CDR3 DNA reads as TGTGCCAGCTCGAACGGGGGGACATCACCCCTCCACTTT. It yields the protein CASSNGGTSPLHF.

This clonotype was picked up a small number of times. This rearrangement joins TRBV29-1 to TRBJ2-4, with D unresolved. This CDR3 comprises 11 residues. Trimming removed 4 bases at V and 6 bases at J, with 7 bases between. The germline V gene has CDR1 SQVTM and CDR2 ANQGSEA. For the CDR3, the DNA is TGCAGCGTTGGCGGATTAAACATTCAGTACTTC. Amino acids: CSVGGLNIQYF.

This clonotype came up a few times. The gene calls are TRBV12-3 or TRBV12-4 and TRBJ2-3; the D gene is possibly TRBD2 (5 bases). The CDR3 extends over 13 amino acids. Trimming removed 3 bases from V and 2 bases from J, with 6 bases in between. Written as DNA, the CDR3 is TGTGCCAGCAGTTTCGGGGACACAGATACGCAGTATTTT. Amino acids: CASSFGDTDTQYF.

This chain joins TRBV27 and TRBJ1-5, with TRBD1 matching over 9 bases. Germline CDR1 reads MNHEY; CDR2 reads SMNVEV (reference sequence). There are 16 residues in the CDR3. Trimming cost V 7 bases and J 4 bases; bases outside gene matches: 11. CDR3 sequence reads: CASIGQGIRWNQPQHF. CDR3 nucleotide sequence: TGTGCCAGCATCGGACAGGGGATACGATGGAATCAGCCCCAGCATTTT.

This clonotype came up a few times. This rearrangement joins TRBV5-1 to TRBJ2-5, with D perhaps TRBD2 (5 bases). V lost 6 bases and J 3 bases, leaving 15 bases between the germline ends. The CDR3 totals 14 residues. Germline assignment: CDR1 SGHRS and CDR2 YFSETQ. The CDR3 here is CASKKGALEETQYF. CDR3 in DNA: TGCGCCAGCAAAAAGGGAGCGTTAGAAGAGACCCAGTACTTC.

The chain uses TRBV28 and TRBJ2-7; D tentatively reads TRBD1 or TRBD2 (5 bases each). Between the trimmed V and J ends, which lost 4 bases and 0 bases, there was a span of 13 bases. The CDR3 has 15 residues. Germline CDR1 MDHEN, CDR2 SYDVKM. The CDR3 region is CASSSQGEGSYEQYF. The DNA for the CDR3 is TGTGCCAGCAGTTCTCAGGGCGAGGGCTCCTACGAGCAGTACTTC.